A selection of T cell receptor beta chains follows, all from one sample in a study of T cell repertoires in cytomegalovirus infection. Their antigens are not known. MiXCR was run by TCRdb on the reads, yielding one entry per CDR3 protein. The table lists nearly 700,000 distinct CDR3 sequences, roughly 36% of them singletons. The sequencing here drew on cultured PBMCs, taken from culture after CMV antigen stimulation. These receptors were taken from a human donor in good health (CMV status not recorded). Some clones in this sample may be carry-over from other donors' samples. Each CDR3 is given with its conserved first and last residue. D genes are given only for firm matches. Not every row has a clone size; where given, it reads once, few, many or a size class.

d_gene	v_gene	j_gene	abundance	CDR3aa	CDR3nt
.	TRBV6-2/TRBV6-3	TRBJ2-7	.	CASSHIDRSSYEQYF	TGTGCCAGCAGTCACATCGACCGGAGCTCCTACGAGCAGTACTTC
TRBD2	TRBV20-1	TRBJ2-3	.	CSARILAGTWDTQYF	TGCAGTGCTAGAATACTAGCGGGGACGTGGGATACGCAGTATTTT
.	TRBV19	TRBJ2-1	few	CATIDEQFF	TGTGCCACTATAGATGAGCAGTTCTTC
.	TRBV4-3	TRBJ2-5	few	CASSQDAAAQETQYF	TGCGCCAGCAGCCAAGATGCAGCGGCCCAAGAGACCCAGTACTTC
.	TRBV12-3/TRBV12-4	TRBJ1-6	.	CASRYRDSPLHF	TGTGCCAGCAGGTACAGGGATTCACCCCTCCACTTT
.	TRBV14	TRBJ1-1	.	CASSQYIRTEAFF	TGTGCCAGCAGCCAATATATAAGGACTGAAGCTTTCTTT
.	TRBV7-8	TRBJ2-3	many	CASSLTLVRVDTQYF	TGTGCCAGCAGCTTAACACTGGTTCGGGTTGATACGCAGTATTTT
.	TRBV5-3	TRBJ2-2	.	CATLHPNTGELFF	TGTGCCACCCTACATCCGAACACCGGGGAGCTGTTTTTT
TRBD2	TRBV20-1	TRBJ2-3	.	CSANPSGSYTDTQYF	TGCAGTGCTAACCCTAGCGGTTCTTACACAGATACGCAGTATTTT
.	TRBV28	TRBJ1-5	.	CASSLPPNQPQHF	TGTGCCAGCAGTTTACCCCCGAATCAGCCCCAGCATTTT
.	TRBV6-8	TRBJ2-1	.	CASSADQHIPARGQFF	TGTGCCAGCAGTGCCGACCAGCATATTCCGGCCAGGGGGCAGTTCTTC
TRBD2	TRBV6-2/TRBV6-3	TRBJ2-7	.	CASRTSGRGYEQYF	TGTGCCAGCCGGACTAGCGGGAGAGGATACGAGCAGTACTTC
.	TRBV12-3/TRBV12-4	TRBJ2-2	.	CASSLDSLGELFF	TGTGCCAGCAGTTTAGACTCCTTGGGGGAGCTGTTTTTT
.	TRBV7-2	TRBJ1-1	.	CASSPIHRGSEAFF	TGTGCCAGCAGCCCGATTCATAGGGGAAGTGAAGCTTTCTTT
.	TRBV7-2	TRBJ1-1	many	CASTLYTRNTEAFF	TGTGCCAGCACCCTCTATACAAGGAACACTGAAGCTTTCTTT
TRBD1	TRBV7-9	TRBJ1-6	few	CASSLRWGQGTRHSPLHF	TGTGCCAGCAGCTTAAGATGGGGACAGGGGACTCGTCATTCACCCCTCCACTTT
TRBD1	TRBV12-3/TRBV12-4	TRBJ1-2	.	CASSRDSRAYGYTF	TGTGCCAGCAGTAGGGACAGCCGGGCCTATGGCTACACCTTC
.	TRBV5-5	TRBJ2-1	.	CASSLDLSFNEQFF	TGTGCCAGCAGCTTGGACCTCTCCTTCAATGAGCAGTTCTTC
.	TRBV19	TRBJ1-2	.	CASSTGTIVPGYTF	TGTGCCAGTAGTACCGGGACGATCGTTCCTGGCTACACCTTC
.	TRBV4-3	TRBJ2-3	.	CASSQGTLDTQYF	TGCGCCAGCAGCCAAGGCACCTTAGATACGCAGTATTTT
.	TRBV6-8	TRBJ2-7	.	CASRSLVGRSYEQYF	TGTGCCAGCAGATCCCTGGTAGGGAGGTCCTACGAGCAGTACTTC
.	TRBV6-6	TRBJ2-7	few	CATALTDPYEQYF	TGTGCCACCGCTTTAACAGATCCTTACGAGCAGTACTTC
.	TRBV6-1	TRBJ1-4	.	CASSEAWRRAGEKLFF	TGTGCCAGCAGTGAAGCGTGGAGGAGGGCAGGGGAAAAACTGTTTTTT
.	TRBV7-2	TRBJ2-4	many	CASSSTFAKNIQYF	TGTGCCAGCAGCTCAACCTTCGCCAAAAACATTCAGTACTTC
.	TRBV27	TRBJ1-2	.	CASSLGDGTNYGYTF	TGTGCCAGCAGTTTAGGGGACGGGACTAACTATGGCTACACCTTC
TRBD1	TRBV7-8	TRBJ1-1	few	CASSLFGTGERVYTEAFF	TGTGCCAGCAGCTTATTTGGGACAGGGGAGCGTGTATACACTGAAGCTTTCTTT
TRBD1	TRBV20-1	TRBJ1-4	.	CSAGQGWTEKLFF	TGCAGTGCTGGACAGGGATGGACTGAAAAACTGTTTTTT
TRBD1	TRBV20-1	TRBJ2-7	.	CSARASRDSTYEQYF	TGCAGTGCTAGAGCCAGCCGGGACAGCACCTACGAGCAGTACTTC
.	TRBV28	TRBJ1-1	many	CASSGGTTQWRGAFF	TGTGCCAGCAGTGGGGGCACAACACAATGGAGGGGAGCTTTCTTT
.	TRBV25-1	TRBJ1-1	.	CASTRGVDTEAFF	TGTGCCAGCACCCGGGGGGTCGACACTGAAGCTTTCTTT
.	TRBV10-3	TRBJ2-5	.	CAISDRLAETQYF	TGTGCCATCAGTGATAGGCTAGCGGAGACCCAGTACTTC